The rows below give T cell receptor beta chains drawn from one sample of a study of cytomegalovirus exposure and HLA in healthy donors. Only in-frame clones appear in the TCRdb table, and some are missing; sequencing was by immunoSEQ multiplex PCR. The data hold 75,000 to 100,000 clones, with about three quarters observed a single time. The material sequenced was PBMCs. Receptors originate from a man aged 60-69 years in good health and CMV-seropositive. Both conserved end residues are part of each CDR3. Fields, in order: J gene, D gene, V gene, clone size, CDR3 DNA, CDR3 protein. D genes are given only for firm matches. Clone size, where shown, is once, few, many, or a class for clones that have expanded.

TRBJ1-4,TRBD1,TRBV25-1,NA,TGTGCCAGCAGTGAACGACCCGGACAGGGAACTGAAAAACTGTTTTTT,CASSERPGQGTEKLFF
TRBJ1-3,TRBD1,TRBV4-2,NA,TGTGCCAGCAGCCAATGGGGACAGGGACACACCATATATTTT,CASSQWGQGHTIYF
TRBJ2-7,TRBD1,TRBV5-4,NA,TGTGCCAGCAGCTTGCAGGGGGTTCTTTCTTACGAGCAGTACTTC,CASSLQGVLSYEQYF
TRBJ2-1,TRBD2,TRBV10-3,once,TGTGCCATTCAACTAGCGGGGGGACCCTACAATGAGCAGTTCTTC,CAIQLAGGPYNEQFF
TRBJ1-4,NA,TRBV12-2,NA,TGTGCAAGTCGCATCCCAGGGAGGAAACTGTTTTTT,CASRIPGRKLFF
TRBJ2-6,NA,TRBV28,NA,TGTGCCAGCAGTTCCCCACTCAGGGTCCTGACTTTC,CASSSPLRVLTF
TRBJ1-5,NA,TRBV6-5,NA,TGTGCCAGCAGTTCTCTGGGGGGGGTCAATCAGCCCCAGCATTTT,CASSSLGGVNQPQHF
TRBJ2-2,TRBD1,TRBV5-1,NA,TGCGCCACCTCGATTGGGGGACAGTACACCGGGGAGCTGTTTTTT,CATSIGGQYTGELFF
TRBJ1-5,TRBD1,TRBV7-9,NA,TGTGCCAGCAGCATAACAGGGGCCGGTAATCAGCCCCAGCATTTT,CASSITGAGNQPQHF
TRBJ2-2,NA,TRBV13,few,TGTGCCAGCAGCTTAGTATCCGGGGAGCTGTTTTTT,CASSLVSGELFF
TRBJ2-1,NA,TRBV6-1,once,TGTGCCAGCAGTGAAAGATTCGGGGGGCTGAGCTCCTACAATGAGCAGTTCTTC,CASSERFGGLSSYNEQFF
TRBJ2-1,TRBD2,TRBV7-2,NA,TGTGCCAGCAGCCTTAGCGGGGGGGCCCACAATGAGCAGTTCTTC,CASSLSGGAHNEQFF
TRBJ1-2,NA,TRBV4-1,NA,TGCGCCAGCAGCCAAGGGCAGTATGGCTACACCTTC,CASSQGQYGYTF
TRBJ2-7,TRBD2,TRBV19,NA,TGTGCCAGTAGTTTGGGGGGGGAGCAGTACTTC,CASSLGGEQYF
TRBJ1-2,TRBD1,TRBV19,NA,TGTGCCAGTAGGCCGGGAGGGGGCTACTATGGCTACACCTTC,CASRPGGGYYGYTF
TRBJ1-2,TRBD1,TRBV5-6,NA,TGTGCCAGCAGCTCCCGGGACAGACGACTCTATGGCTACACCTTC,CASSSRDRRLYGYTF
TRBJ1-2,NA,TRBV6-5,NA,TGTGCCAGCAGCCGTACAGGGACTGGCTACACCTTC,CASSRTGTGYTF
TRBJ1-1,NA,TRBV28,few,TGTGCCAGCAGTTCGACAGCGAACACTGAAGCTTTCTTT,CASSSTANTEAFF
TRBJ2-1,NA,TRBV27,NA,TGTGCCAGCAGTTTACTTACAGGGATTGAGCAGTTCTTC,CASSLLTGIEQFF
TRBJ1-6,NA,TRBV30,few,TGTGCCTGGAACCGGGGGACGGAGAATTCACCCCTCCACTTT,CAWNRGTENSPLHF
TRBJ2-3,NA,TRBV4-3,few,TGCGCCAGCAGCCCCTATCTCACAGATACGCAGTATTTT,CASSPYLTDTQYF
TRBJ2-1,NA,TRBV7-8,NA,TGTGCCAGCAGCTTGGCGACAGTCCGTCGCTCCTACAATGAGCAGTTCTTC,CASSLATVRRSYNEQFF
TRBJ2-5,NA,TRBV7-2,NA,NA,CASSFGPGRETQYF
TRBJ2-2,TRBD2,TRBV9,NA,TGTGCCAGCAGCCCCCAGCGGGGGGCCTTGAACACCGGGGAGCTGTTTTTT,CASSPQRGALNTGELFF
TRBJ2-1,NA,TRBV27,NA,TGTGCCAGCAGTTTATCGGCCGGGGTGCACAATGAGCAGTTCTTC,CASSLSAGVHNEQFF
TRBJ1-1,NA,TRBV29-1,NA,TGCAGCGCACGGACGGGGGTTGCTTTCTTT,CSARTGVAFF
TRBJ2-7,NA,TRBV4-3,once,TGCGCCAGCAGCCACTCAGGACAGGGAGGGGAGCAGTACTTC,CASSHSGQGGEQYF
TRBJ2-7,TRBD1,TRBV15,NA,TGTGCCACCAGCAGGGGAAACAGGGGCCCCTACGAGCAGTACTTC,CATSRGNRGPYEQYF
TRBJ2-4,TRBD2,TRBV15,NA,TGTGCCACCAGCAGAGCCGCTAGCGGGGAGCACATTCAGTACTTC,CATSRAASGEHIQYF
TRBJ1-1,NA,TRBV20-1,NA,TGCAGTGCTTTAACACGCACTGAAGCTTTCTTT,CSALTRTEAFF
TRBJ2-4,NA,TRBV27,NA,TGTGCCAGCAGTTGGAGACAGGTAGCCAAAAACATTCAGTACTTC,CASSWRQVAKNIQYF
TRBJ2-1,NA,TRBV28,few,TGTGCCAGCAGCAGCTCAGGGGGGCAGGTCTTC,CASSSSGGQVF
TRBJ2-3,TRBD2,TRBV9,NA,TGTGCCAGCAGCGTAGTCGCGGGGGGGAGATGGGGCACAGATACGCAGTATTTT,CASSVVAGGRWGTDTQYF
TRBJ1-3,TRBD1,TRBV29-1,once,TGCAGCGTAGCCGGGACAGGGGGCTATGGAAACACCATATATTTT,CSVAGTGGYGNTIYF
TRBJ1-1,NA,TRBV6-5,NA,TGTGCCAGCAGTTACGGCACCCTGAACACTGAAGCTTTCTTT,CASSYGTLNTEAFF
TRBJ2-1,TRBD1,TRBV6-1,NA,TGTGCCAGCAGAGAACTAAGGACAGGGGGCTCCTACAATGAGCAGTTCTTC,CASRELRTGGSYNEQFF
TRBJ2-6,NA,TRBV27,once,TGTGCCAGCAGTCGCTCTTTAGTTTCTGGGGCCAACGTCCTGACTTTC,CASSRSLVSGANVLTF
TRBJ1-6,NA,TRBV6-5,NA,TGTGCCAGCAGTTCGCGGGTCACCTATAATTCACCCCTCCACTTT,CASSSRVTYNSPLHF
TRBJ2-7,TRBD1,TRBV7-6,NA,TGTGCCAGCAGGTCTTTACCGGGACAGGGTAACTACGAGCAGTACTTC,CASRSLPGQGNYEQYF
TRBJ2-3,TRBD2,TRBV5-1,NA,TGCGCCAGCAGCTTGGCACTAGCGGGTAGGACAGATACGCAGTATTTT,CASSLALAGRTDTQYF
TRBJ2-7,TRBD1,TRBV19,NA,TGTGCCAGTAGTTGGGGGACAGGGTACTACGAGCAGTACTTC,CASSWGTGYYEQYF